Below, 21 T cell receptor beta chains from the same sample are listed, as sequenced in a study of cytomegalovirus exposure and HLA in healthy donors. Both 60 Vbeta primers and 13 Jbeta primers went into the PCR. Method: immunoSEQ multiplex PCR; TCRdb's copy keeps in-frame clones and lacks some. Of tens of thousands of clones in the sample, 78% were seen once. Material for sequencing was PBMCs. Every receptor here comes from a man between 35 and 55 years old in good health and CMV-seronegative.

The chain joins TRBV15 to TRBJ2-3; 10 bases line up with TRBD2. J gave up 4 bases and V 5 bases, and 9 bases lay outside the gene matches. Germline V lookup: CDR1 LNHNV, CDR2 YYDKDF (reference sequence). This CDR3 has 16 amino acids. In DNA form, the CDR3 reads TGTGCCACCAGCGGGAAGCTAGCGGGAGCCTCAGATACGCAGTATTTT. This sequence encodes CATSGKLAGASDTQYF. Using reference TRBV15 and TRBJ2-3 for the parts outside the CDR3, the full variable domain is DAMVIQNPRYQVTQFGKPVTLSCSQTLNHNVMYWYQQKSSQAPKLLFHYYDKDFNNEADTPDNFQSRRPNTSFCFLDIRSPGLGDTAMYLCATSGKLAGASDTQYFGPGTRLTVL.

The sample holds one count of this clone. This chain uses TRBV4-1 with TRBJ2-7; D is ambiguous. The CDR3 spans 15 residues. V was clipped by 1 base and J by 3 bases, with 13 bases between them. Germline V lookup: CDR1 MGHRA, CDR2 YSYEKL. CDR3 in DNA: TGCGCCAGCAGCCAAGGAGAGGTAGCCCTCTACGAGCAGTACTTC. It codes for CASSQGEVALYEQYF.

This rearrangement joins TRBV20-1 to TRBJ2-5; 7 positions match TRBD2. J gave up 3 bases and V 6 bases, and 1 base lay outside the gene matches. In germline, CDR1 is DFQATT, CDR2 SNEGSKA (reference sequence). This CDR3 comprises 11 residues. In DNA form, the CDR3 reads TGCAGTGCCCGGGGGGAAGAGACCCAGTACTTC. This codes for CSARGEETQYF.

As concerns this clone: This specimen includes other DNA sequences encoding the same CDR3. The CDR3 DNA sequence: TGCGCCAGCAGCCTGTTAGGCAGGGACTACGAGCAGTACTTC. Protein sequence: CASSLLGRDYEQYF. The chain has TRBV5-1 and TRBJ2-7; tentative D call: TRBD1 (5 bases). The V end lost 4 bases, the J end lost 3 bases, and 14 bases lay between the germline ends. Germline CDR1 SGHRS, CDR2 YFSETQ. This CDR3 comprises 14 residues.

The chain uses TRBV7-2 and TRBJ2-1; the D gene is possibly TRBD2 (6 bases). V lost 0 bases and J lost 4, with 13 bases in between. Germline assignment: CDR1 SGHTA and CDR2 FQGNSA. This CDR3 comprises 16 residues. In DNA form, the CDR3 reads TGTGCCAGCAGCTTAGCTGGCGGGGTAATTTACAATGAGCAGTTCTTC. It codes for CASSLAGGVIYNEQFF.

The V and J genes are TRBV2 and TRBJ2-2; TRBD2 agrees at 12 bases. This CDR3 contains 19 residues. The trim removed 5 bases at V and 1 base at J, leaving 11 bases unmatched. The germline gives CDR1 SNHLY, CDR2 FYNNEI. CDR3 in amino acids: CASSHPSSGRAGNTGELFF. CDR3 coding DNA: TGTGCCAGCAGTCACCCCTCTAGCGGGAGGGCCGGGAACACCGGGGAGCTGTTTTTT.

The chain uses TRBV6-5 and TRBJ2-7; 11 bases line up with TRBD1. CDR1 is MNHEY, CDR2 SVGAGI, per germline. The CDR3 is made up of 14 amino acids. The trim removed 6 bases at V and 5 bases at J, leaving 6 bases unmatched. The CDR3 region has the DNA TGTGCCAGCAGACACGGACAGGGGGCACACGAGCAGTACTTC. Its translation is CASRHGQGAHEQYF.

The CDR3 bases are TGTGCCACTTGGGGACAAAATACGCAGTATTTT. Encoded protein: CATWGQNTQYF. This rearrangement joins TRBV10-3 to TRBJ2-3; TRBD1 might be the D (6 bases). Germline values: CDR1 ENHRY, CDR2 SYGVKD. V was pared by 10 bases and J by 7 bases, with 12 bases between. The CDR3 is 11 residues long.

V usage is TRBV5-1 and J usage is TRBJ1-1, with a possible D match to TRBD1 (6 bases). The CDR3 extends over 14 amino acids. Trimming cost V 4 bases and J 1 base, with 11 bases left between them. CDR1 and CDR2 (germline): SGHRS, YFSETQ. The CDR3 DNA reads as TGCGCCAGCAGCCGACAGGTCTCGAACACTGAAGCTTTCTTT. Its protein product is CASSRQVSNTEAFF.

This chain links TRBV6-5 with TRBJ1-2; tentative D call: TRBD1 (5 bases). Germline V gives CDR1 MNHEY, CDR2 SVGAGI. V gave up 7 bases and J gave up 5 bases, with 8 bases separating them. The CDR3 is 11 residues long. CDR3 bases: TGTGCCAGCACGGGGGGGTATGGCTACACCTTC. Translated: CASTGGYGYTF.

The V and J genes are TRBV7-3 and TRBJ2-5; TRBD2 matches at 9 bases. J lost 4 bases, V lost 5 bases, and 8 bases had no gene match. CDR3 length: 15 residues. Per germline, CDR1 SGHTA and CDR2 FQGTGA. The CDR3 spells CASSRGGGRVETQYF. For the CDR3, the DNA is TGTGCCAGCAGCCGCGGGGGGGGTAGGGTAGAGACCCAGTACTTC.

The CDR3 loop is CASSQGTGAYNEQFF. The DNA of the CDR3 is TGCGCCAGCAGCCAAGGAACAGGGGCCTACAATGAGCAGTTCTTC. J is TRBJ2-1 and V is TRBV4-3; 7 positions match TRBD1. The ends lost 1 base at V and 2 bases at J; junction bases unmatched: 2. Germline assignment: CDR1 LGHNA and CDR2 YSLEER. The CDR3 has 15 amino acids.

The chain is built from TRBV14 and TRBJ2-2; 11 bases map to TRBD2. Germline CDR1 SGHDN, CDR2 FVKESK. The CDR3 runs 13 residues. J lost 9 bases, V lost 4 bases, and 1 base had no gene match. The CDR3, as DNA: TGTGCCAGCAGCCTGACTAGCGGGAGGGAGCTGTTTTTT. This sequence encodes CASSLTSGRELFF.

CDR3 DNA: TGCAGCGTTGTCCTGTTCCGAGGGCGGTCCACTGAAGCTTTCTTT. Protein: CSVVLFRGRSTEAFF. J is TRBJ1-1 and V is TRBV29-1; D is unclear. With 4 bases removed from V and 4 bases from J, the gap between germline ends came to 19 bases. The germline V gene encodes CDR1 SQVTM and CDR2 ANQGSEA. There are 15 residues in the CDR3.

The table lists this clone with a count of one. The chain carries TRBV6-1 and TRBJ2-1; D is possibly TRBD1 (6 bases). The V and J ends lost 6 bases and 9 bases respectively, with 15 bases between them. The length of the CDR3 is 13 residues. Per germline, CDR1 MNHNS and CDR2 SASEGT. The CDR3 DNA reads TGTGCCAGCAGCGAACACAGGGCCACTGAGCAGTTCTTC. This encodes CASSEHRATEQFF.

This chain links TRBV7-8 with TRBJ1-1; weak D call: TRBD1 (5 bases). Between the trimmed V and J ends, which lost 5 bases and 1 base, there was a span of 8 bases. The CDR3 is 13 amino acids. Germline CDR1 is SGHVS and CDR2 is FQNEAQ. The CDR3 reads CASSVDRNTEAFF. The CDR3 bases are TGTGCCAGCAGCGTCGACAGGAACACTGAAGCTTTCTTT.

The CDR3 region is CASSHPRSDEQYF. CDR3 bases: TGTGCCAGTAGTCACCCTAGATCGGACGAGCAGTACTTC. The chain is built from TRBV19 and TRBJ2-7, with D uncertain. Germline V gives CDR1 LNHDA, CDR2 SQIVND (reference sequence). The CDR3 length is 13 residues. Deletions cut 5 bases from V and 5 bases from J, with 13 bases between.

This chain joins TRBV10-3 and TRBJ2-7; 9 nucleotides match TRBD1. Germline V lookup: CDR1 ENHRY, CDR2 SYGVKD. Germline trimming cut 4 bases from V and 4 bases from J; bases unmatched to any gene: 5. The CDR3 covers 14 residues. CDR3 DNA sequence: TGTGCCATCAGTGGGGACAGGGAGGGGTACGAGCAGTACTTC. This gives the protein CAISGDREGYEQYF.

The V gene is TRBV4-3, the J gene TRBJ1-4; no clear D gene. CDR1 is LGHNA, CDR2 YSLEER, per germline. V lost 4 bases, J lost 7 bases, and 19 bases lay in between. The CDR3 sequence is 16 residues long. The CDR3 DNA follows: TGCGCCAGCAGCCCTAAACCGGGAGCGGGTAGTGAAAAACTGTTTTTT. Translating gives CASSPKPGAGSEKLFF.

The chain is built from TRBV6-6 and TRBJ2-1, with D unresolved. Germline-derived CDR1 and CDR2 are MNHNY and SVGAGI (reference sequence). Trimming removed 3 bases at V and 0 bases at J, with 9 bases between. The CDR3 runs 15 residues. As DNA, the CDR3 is TGTGCCAGCAGTTATAGTGGTAGCTCCTACAATGAGCAGTTCTTC. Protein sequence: CASSYSGSSYNEQFF.

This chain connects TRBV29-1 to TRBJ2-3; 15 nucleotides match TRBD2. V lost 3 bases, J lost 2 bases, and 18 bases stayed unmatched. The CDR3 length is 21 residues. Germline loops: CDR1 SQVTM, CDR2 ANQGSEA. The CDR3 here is CSVDGKGTSGRRKGTTDTQYF. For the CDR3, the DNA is TGCAGCGTTGACGGCAAAGGGACTAGCGGGAGGCGGAAAGGAACCACAGATACGCAGTATTTT.